Shown below are 22 T cell receptor beta chains from a single sample sequenced in a study of shared clonotypes between healthy human individuals. Terminally differentiated effector memory CD45RA+ cells were excluded by CCR7 positive selection of CD45RO-negative cells. The method was immunoSEQ multiplex PCR; TCRdb's version includes in-frame clones alone and lacks a portion of them. The sample records around 2.1 million clones, under 95% being singletons. Input material: naive CD8+ T cells from PBMCs. The receptor set was obtained from a man aged 18 to 30 in good health. Some clones in this sample may be carry-over from other donors' samples.

The chain couples TRBV14 to TRBJ2-1; 7 bases are shared with TRBD2. This CDR3 has 17 residues. Per germline, CDR1 SGHDN and CDR2 FVKESK. V was pared by 1 base and J by 9 bases, with 15 bases of the junction left unmatched. The CDR3 region has the DNA TGTGCCAGCAGCCAAGCTTATGAGGGAGGGCGTGATAGTGAGCAGTTCTTC. The encoded protein is CASSQAYEGGRDSEQFF.

This chain connects TRBV27 to TRBJ2-3, with D possibly TRBD2 on 6 matching bases. Trimming took 1 base from V and 6 from J, leaving 11 bases between them. Per the germline V gene, CDR1 is MNHEY and CDR2 is SMNVEV (reference sequence). This CDR3 contains 14 residues. The CDR3: CASSLWASADTQYF. Here the CDR3 DNA reads TGTGCCAGCAGTTTATGGGCTAGCGCGGATACGCAGTATTTT.

This clone has only a few counts. The sample holds other DNA sequences that translate to the same CDR3. The chain is built from TRBV5-1 and TRBJ2-7; D not certain. With 0 bases removed from V and 3 bases from J, the gap between germline ends came to 4 bases. The CDR3 is 12 residues long. Germline V CDR1 and CDR2: SGHRS, YFSETQ. This CDR3 reads CASSLASYEQYF. As DNA, the CDR3 is TGCGCCAGCAGCTTGGCCAGCTACGAGCAGTACTTC. The full variable domain, in which reference TRBV5-1 and TRBJ2-7 provide the parts outside the CDR3, is KAGVTQTPRYLIKTRGQQVTLSCSPISGHRSVSWYQQTPGQGLQFLFEYFSETQRNKGNFPGRFSGRQFSNSRSEMNVSTLELGDSALYLCASSLASYEQYFGPGTRLTVT.

The genes are TRBV7-9 and TRBJ2-1, with D uncertain. The V gene's germline CDR1 is SEHNR and CDR2 FQNEAQ (reference sequence). V lost 2 bases to trimming and J lost 10 bases, with 9 bases between them. This CDR3 region has 12 residues. CDR3 region: CASSLHANEQFF. CDR3 DNA: TGTGCCAGCAGCTTACATGCCAACGAGCAGTTCTTC. The full variable domain, rest sourced from reference TRBV7-9 and TRBJ2-1, is DTGVSQNPRHKITKRGQNVTFRCDPISEHNRLYWYRQTLGQGPEFLTYFQNEAQLEKSRLLSDRFSAERPKGSFSTLEIQRTEQGDSAMYLCASSLHANEQFFGPGTRLTVL.

The CDR3 nucleotides are TGTGCCAGTAGTATTTTCCCTCCAGCCAAGTATAGCAATCAGCCCCAGCATTTT. Translated, it gives CASSIFPPAKYSNQPQHF. The V gene is TRBV19, the J gene TRBJ1-5; D call uncertain. The germline V and J ends were trimmed by 3 bases and 0 bases, with 18 bases remaining between them. Germline loops: CDR1 LNHDA, CDR2 SQIVND (reference sequence). The CDR3 runs 18 residues.

This clone appeared once. V and J are TRBV7-9 and TRBJ2-1, with 9 bases fitting TRBD2. V trimming: 5 bases; J trimming: 6 bases; junction bases outside the gene matches: 11. Germline V gene data show CDR1 as SEHNR and CDR2 as FQNEAQ (reference sequence). The CDR3 consists of 16 residues. The CDR3 reads CASSTHLAGYFNEQFF. CDR3 in DNA: TGTGCCAGCAGCACCCACCTAGCGGGATATTTCAATGAGCAGTTCTTC.

This rearrangement joins TRBV7-9 to TRBJ2-2; D uncertain. The CDR3 is made up of 15 amino acids. Trimming took 3 bases from V and 9 from J, leaving 17 bases between them. Looked up from germline, CDR1 is SEHNR and CDR2 is FQNEAQ (reference sequence). The CDR3 reads CASSLIGPIHRELFF. CDR3 sequence (DNA): TGTGCCAGCAGCTTGATTGGACCGATCCACCGGGAGCTGTTTTTT. Together with reference TRBV7-9 and TRBJ2-2, the CDR3 gives the full variable domain: DTGVSQNPRHKITKRGQNVTFRCDPISEHNRLYWYRQTLGQGPEFLTYFQNEAQLEKSRLLSDRFSAERPKGSFSTLEIQRTEQGDSAMYLCASSLIGPIHRELFFGEGSRLTVL.

This clone is a singleton in its sample. The chain couples TRBV6-5 to TRBJ1-1; D is ambiguous. The CDR3 loop spans 15 amino acids. The V end lost 2 bases, the J end lost 6 bases, and 16 bases lay between the germline ends. CDR1 is MNHEY, CDR2 SVGAGI, per germline. The CDR3 DNA reads as TGTGCCAGCAGTTACCTGCCTAAATTCGACGCTGAAGCTTTCTTT. This encodes CASSYLPKFDAEAFF.

CDR3 sequence: CASRGTSGWSGELFF. Here the CDR3 DNA reads TGCGCCAGCCGCGGGACTAGCGGGTGGAGCGGGGAGCTGTTTTTT. V gene TRBV4-1 combines with J gene TRBJ2-2; TRBD2 agrees at 12 bases. Germline CDR1 is MGHRA and CDR2 is YSYEKL. After removal of 8 bases from V and 7 bases from J, the junction contained 8 bases not matched to a gene. The CDR3 extends over 15 amino acids.

This clone occurred once. The gene calls are TRBV7-9 and TRBJ1-2; 9 bases agree with TRBD1. Trimming at V came to 0 bases and at J to 4 bases, leaving 3 bases not matched to a gene. The CDR3 has 15 residues. The germline V gene has CDR1 SEHNR and CDR2 FQNEAQ (reference sequence). The CDR3 DNA reads as TGTGCCAGCAGCTTAGCGACGACAGGGGGCTATGGCTACACCTTC. It codes for CASSLATTGGYGYTF.

This clone was observed once. The gene calls are TRBV6-1 and TRBJ2-7; D could derive from TRBD1 or TRBD2 (5 bases each). This CDR3 is built from 15 residues. V lost 0 bases and J lost 2, with 11 bases in between. Germline V gene data show CDR1 as MNHNS and CDR2 as SASEGT. In nucleotides, the CDR3 is TGTGCCAGCAGTGAAGCACCCGGGGCCACCTACGAGCAGTACTTC. It codes for CASSEAPGATYEQYF.

V gene TRBV9 combines with J gene TRBJ1-2; the D gene is possibly TRBD1 (5 bases). This CDR3 is 14 amino acids long. Germline V gene data show CDR1 as SGDLS and CDR2 as YYNGEE. V was trimmed by 4 bases and J by 4 bases, leaving 14 bases between them. CDR3 residues: CASSSRRVPYGYTF. CDR3 nucleotide sequence: TGTGCCAGCAGCTCTCGCAGGGTACCCTATGGCTACACCTTC.

CDR3 DNA sequence: TGTGCCAGCGGGGAGCAGACCTACGAGCAGTACTTC. This sequence encodes CASGEQTYEQYF. V gene TRBV7-6 combines with J gene TRBJ2-7, with TRBD2 as a possible D gene (5 bases). Germline V lookup: CDR1 SGHVS, CDR2 FNYEAQ. CDR3 size: 12 residues. V was shortened by 8 bases and J by 2 bases, with 10 bases between the two germline ends.

The chain carries TRBV7-9 and TRBJ2-1; D remains ambiguous. The CDR3 has 15 amino acids. V was trimmed by 0 bases and J by 7 bases, leaving 13 bases between them. CDR1 and CDR2 (germline): SEHNR, FQNEAQ (reference sequence). The CDR3 bases are TGTGCCAGCAGCTTAGCGGAAAGTCCCTCGAATGAGCAGTTCTTC. This codes for CASSLAESPSNEQFF. Full variable domain (rest looked up from reference TRBV7-9 and TRBJ2-1): DTGVSQNPRHKITKRGQNVTFRCDPISEHNRLYWYRQTLGQGPEFLTYFQNEAQLEKSRLLSDRFSAERPKGSFSTLEIQRTEQGDSAMYLCASSLAESPSNEQFFGPGTRLTVL.

The chain carries TRBV7-9 and TRBJ2-1; 12 bases line up with TRBD2. Looked up from germline, CDR1 is SEHNR and CDR2 is FQNEAQ (reference sequence). Trimming took 2 bases from V and 6 from J; bases not matched to a gene: 11. This CDR3 has 18 residues. CDR3 nucleotide sequence: TGTGCCAGCAGCTTAAAAGCGGGGGGGACTAGCGGGCGCAATGAGCAGTTCTTC. It specifies CASSLKAGGTSGRNEQFF.

This clone was observed a single time. The rearrangement uses TRBV4-1 and TRBJ2-7; D is possibly TRBD1 (5 bases). V lost 1 base and J lost 2, with 9 bases in between. There are 14 residues in the CDR3. The V gene's germline CDR1 is MGHRA and CDR2 YSYEKL. CDR3 DNA sequence: TGCGCCAGCAGCCAAGCGACAGCAGCCTACGAGCAGTACTTC. This gives the protein CASSQATAAYEQYF.

The chain uses TRBV5-1 and TRBJ2-7; 8 positions agree with TRBD2. Germline trimming cut 4 bases from V and 6 bases from J; bases unmatched to any gene: 15. The CDR3 runs 16 residues. CDR1 is SGHRS and CDR2 is YFSETQ in the germline V gene. CDR3 nucleotides: TGCGCCAGCAGCGCCAGACCCGGGGGGGAAGGGATCGAGCAGTACTTC. Translating it yields CASSARPGGEGIEQYF.

The V and J genes are TRBV2 and TRBJ2-7; D unresolved. V lost 0 bases and J lost 5, with 14 bases in between. This CDR3 spans 15 amino acids. CDR1 and CDR2 (germline): SNHLY, FYNNEI. CDR3 sequence (DNA): TGTGCCAGCAGTGAAGCGCCGGGTTCTCCCCACGAGCAGTACTTC. Protein sequence: CASSEAPGSPHEQYF.

The chain is built from TRBV6-1 and TRBJ2-3; tentatively, D is TRBD1 (5 bases). V was cut by 2 bases and J by 0 bases, with 9 bases left in between. This CDR3 has 15 amino acids. Germline V gives CDR1 MNHNS, CDR2 SASEGT. The CDR3 loop is CASSELGPSTDTQYF. The CDR3 DNA sequence: TGTGCCAGCAGTGAATTGGGGCCTAGCACAGATACGCAGTATTTT.

On this clone itself: This sample also contains other DNA sequences that code for the same CDR3. CDR3 protein: CASSLVAGKDEQYF. The CDR3 DNA reads TGTGCCAGCAGCTTGGTAGCAGGGAAGGACGAGCAGTACTTC. The chain uses TRBV5-4 and TRBJ2-7, with D possibly TRBD1 on 5 matching bases. CDR1 is SGHNT, CDR2 YYREEE, per germline (reference sequence). The CDR3 loop spans 14 amino acids. Trimming took off 0 bases at V and 5 bases at J, with 12 bases between the two ends. Full variable domain (missing parts from reference TRBV5-4 and TRBJ2-7): ETGVTQSPTHLIKTRGQQVTLRCSSQSGHNTVSWYQQALGQGPQFIFQYYREEENGRGNFPPRFSGLQFPNYSSELNVNALELDDSALYLCASSLVAGKDEQYFGPGTRLTVT.

The rearrangement joins TRBV20-1 to TRBJ1-1, with 7 bases lining up with TRBD1. Germline assignment: CDR1 DFQATT and CDR2 SNEGSKA (reference sequence). J gave up 7 bases and V 4 bases, and 3 bases lay outside the gene matches. The CDR3 sequence is 11 residues long. CDR3 residues: CSANRGFEAFF. The CDR3 DNA follows: TGCAGTGCTAACAGGGGCTTTGAAGCTTTCTTT.

This sequence joins TRBV28 and TRBJ1-3; D ambiguous. There are 16 residues in the CDR3. Trimming cost V 6 bases and J 4 bases, with 19 bases left between them. Germline CDR1 reads MDHEN; CDR2 reads SYDVKM. CDR3 nucleotide sequence: TGTGCCAGCAGCCCGTGGCGGCGAGACGTGGGAAACACCATATATTTT. Translated: CASSPWRRDVGNTIYF.